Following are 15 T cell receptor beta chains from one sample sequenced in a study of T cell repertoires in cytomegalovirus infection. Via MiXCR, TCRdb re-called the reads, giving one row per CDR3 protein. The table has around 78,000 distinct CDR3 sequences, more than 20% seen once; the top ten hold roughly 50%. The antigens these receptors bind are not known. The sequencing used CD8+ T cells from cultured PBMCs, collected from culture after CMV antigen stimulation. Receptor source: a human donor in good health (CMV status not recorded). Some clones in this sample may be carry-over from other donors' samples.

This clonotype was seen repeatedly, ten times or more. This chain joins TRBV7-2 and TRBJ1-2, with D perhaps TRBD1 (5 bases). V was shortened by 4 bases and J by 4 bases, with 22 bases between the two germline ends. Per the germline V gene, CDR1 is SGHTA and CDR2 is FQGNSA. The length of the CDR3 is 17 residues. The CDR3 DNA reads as TGTGCCAGCAGCTCAAACCCCGGGGGGAGGGGCTCCTATGGCTACACCTTC. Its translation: CASSSNPGGRGSYGYTF.

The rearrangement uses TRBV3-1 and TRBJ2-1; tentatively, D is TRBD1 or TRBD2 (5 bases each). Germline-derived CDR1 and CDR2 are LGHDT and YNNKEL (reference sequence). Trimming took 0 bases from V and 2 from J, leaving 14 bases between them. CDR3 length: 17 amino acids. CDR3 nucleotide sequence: TGTGCCAGCAGCCAAGATAGGGGCGGGCGCCCCTACAATGAGCAGTTCTTC. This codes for CASSQDRGGRPYNEQFF.

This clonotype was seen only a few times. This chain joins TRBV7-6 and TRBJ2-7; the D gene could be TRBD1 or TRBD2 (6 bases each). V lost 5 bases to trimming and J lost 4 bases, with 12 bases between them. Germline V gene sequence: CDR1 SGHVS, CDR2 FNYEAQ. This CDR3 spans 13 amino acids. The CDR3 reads CASSPSGAYEQYF. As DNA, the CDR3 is TGTGCCAGCAGCCCCTCGGGGGCGTACGAGCAGTACTTC.

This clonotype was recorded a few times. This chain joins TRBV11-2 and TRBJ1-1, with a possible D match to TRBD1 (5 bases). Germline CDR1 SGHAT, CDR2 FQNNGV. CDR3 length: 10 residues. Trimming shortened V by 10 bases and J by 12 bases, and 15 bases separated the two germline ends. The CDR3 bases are TGTGCCACGGGGGGGGGTAAGACTTTCTTT. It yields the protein CATGGGKTFF.

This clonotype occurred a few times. The CDR3, as DNA: TGTGCCAGCAGGCCGACAGGGGGTGGGAACACCGGGGAGCTGTTTTTT. Amino acid sequence: CASRPTGGGNTGELFF. The chain carries TRBV27 and TRBJ2-2, with 9 bases lining up with TRBD1. With 6 bases clipped from V and 1 base from J, the junction kept 6 bases outside the gene matches. Germline V lookup: CDR1 MNHEY, CDR2 SMNVEV (reference sequence). This CDR3 is 16 amino acids long.

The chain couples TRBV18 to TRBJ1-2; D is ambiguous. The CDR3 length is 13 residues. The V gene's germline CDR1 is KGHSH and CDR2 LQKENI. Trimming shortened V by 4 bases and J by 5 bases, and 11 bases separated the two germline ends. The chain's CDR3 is CASSRAEGYGYTF. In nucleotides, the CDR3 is TGTGCCAGCTCACGCGCCGAAGGGTATGGCTACACCTTC.

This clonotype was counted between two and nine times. The CDR3, as DNA: TGTGCCAGCAGTCACGAGACCATTTACAATGAGCAGTTCTTC. Amino acid sequence: CASSHETIYNEQFF. The chain recombines TRBV28 with TRBJ2-1; D call uncertain. This CDR3 is built from 14 residues. V was cut by 5 bases and J by 4 bases, with 12 bases left in between. Looked up from germline, CDR1 is MDHEN and CDR2 is SYDVKM.

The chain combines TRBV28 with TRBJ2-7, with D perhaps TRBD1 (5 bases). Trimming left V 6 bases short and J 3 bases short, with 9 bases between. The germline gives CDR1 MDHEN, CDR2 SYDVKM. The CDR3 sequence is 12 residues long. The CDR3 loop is CASRVTGYEQYF. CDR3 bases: TGTGCCAGCAGAGTCACAGGCTACGAGCAGTACTTC.

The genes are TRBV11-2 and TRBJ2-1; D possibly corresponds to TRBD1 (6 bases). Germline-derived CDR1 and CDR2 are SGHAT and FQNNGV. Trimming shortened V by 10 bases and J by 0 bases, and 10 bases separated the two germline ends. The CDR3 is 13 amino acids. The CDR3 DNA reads TGTGCCAACAGACAGGTCTCCTACAATGAGCAGTTCTTC. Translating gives CANRQVSYNEQFF.

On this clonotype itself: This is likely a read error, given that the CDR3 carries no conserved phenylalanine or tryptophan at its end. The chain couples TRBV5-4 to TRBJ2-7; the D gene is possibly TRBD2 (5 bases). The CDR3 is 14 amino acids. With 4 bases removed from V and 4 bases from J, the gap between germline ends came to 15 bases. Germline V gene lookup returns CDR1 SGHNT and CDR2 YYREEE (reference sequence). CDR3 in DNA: TGTGCCAGCAGCCCGGACTCAACTCTTTACGAGCAGTACTCC. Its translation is CASSPDSTLYEQYS.

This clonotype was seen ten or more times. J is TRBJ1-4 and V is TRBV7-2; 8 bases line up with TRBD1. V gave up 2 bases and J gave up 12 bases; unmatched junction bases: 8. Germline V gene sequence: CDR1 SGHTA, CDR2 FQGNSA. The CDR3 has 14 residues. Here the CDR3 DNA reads TGTGCCAGCAGCTTATCGCCGGGACAGGAAGAACTGTTTTTT. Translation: CASSLSPGQEELFF. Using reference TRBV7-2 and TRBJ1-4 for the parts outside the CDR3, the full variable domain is GAGVSQSPSNKVTEKGKDVELRCDPISGHTALYWYRQSLGQGLEFLIYFQGNSAPDKSGLPSDRFSAERTGGSVSTLTIQRTQQEDSAVYLCASSLSPGQEELFFGSGTQLSVL.

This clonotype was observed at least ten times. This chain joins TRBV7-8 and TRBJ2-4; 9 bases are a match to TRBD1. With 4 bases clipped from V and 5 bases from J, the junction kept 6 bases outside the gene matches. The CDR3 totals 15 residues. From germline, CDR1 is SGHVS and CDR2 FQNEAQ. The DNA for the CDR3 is TGTGCCAGCAGCTCGGGACAGGGAAGGGAAAACATTCAGTACTTC. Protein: CASSSGQGRENIQYF.

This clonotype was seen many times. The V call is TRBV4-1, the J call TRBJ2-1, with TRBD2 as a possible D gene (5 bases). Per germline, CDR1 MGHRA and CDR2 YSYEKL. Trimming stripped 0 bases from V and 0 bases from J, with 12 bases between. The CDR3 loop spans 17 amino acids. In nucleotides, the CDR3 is TGCGCCAGCAGCCAAGATTCTACAGACTACTCCTACAATGAGCAGTTCTTC. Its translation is CASSQDSTDYSYNEQFF.

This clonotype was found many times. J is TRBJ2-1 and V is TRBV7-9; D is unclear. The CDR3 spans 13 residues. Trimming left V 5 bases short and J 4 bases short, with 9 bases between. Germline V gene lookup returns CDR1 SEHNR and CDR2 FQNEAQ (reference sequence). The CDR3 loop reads CASSMTPYNEQFF. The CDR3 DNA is TGTGCCAGCAGCATGACACCTTACAATGAGCAGTTCTTC.

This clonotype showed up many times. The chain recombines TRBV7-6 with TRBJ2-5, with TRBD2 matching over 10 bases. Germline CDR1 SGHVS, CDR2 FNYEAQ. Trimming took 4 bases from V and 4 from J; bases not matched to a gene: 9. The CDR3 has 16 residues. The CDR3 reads CASSSVRVAGGETQYF. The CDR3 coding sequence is TGTGCCAGCAGCTCAGTGAGGGTAGCGGGGGGAGAGACCCAGTACTTC.